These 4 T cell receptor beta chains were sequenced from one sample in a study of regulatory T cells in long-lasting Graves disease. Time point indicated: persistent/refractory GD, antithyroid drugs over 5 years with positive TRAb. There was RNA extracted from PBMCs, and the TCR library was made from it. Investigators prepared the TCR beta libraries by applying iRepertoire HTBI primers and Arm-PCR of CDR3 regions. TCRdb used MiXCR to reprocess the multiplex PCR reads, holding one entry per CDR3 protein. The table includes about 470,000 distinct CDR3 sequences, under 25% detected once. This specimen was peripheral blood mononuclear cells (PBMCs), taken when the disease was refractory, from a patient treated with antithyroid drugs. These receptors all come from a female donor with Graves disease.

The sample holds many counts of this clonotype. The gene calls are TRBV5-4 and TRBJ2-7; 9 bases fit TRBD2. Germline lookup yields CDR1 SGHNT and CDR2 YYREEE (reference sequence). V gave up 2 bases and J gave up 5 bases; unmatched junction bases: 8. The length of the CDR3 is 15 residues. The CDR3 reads CASSFPGGRAHEQYF. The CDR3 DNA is TGTGCCAGCAGCTTTCCTGGCGGGAGGGCCCACGAGCAGTACTTC.

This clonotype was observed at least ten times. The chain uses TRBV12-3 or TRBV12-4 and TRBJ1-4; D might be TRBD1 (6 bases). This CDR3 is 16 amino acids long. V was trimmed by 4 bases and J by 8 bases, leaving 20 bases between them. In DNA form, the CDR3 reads TGTGCCAGCAGTTCCACTACAGGGCGGCCTAGGGAAAAACTGTTTTTT. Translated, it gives CASSSTTGRPREKLFF.

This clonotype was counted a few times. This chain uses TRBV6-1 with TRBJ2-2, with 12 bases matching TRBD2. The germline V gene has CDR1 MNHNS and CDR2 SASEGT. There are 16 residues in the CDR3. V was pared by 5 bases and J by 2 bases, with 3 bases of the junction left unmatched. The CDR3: CASSPTSGRNTGELFF. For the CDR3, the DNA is TGTGCCAGCAGTCCGACTAGCGGGAGAAACACCGGGGAGCTGTTTTTT.

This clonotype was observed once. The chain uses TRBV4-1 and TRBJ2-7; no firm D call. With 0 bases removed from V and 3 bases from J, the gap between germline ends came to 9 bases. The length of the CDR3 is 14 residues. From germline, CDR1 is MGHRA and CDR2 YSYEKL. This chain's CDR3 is CASSQDPSGYEQYF. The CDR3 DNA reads TGCGCCAGCAGCCAAGACCCAAGTGGCTACGAGCAGTACTTC.